The 13 T cell receptor beta chains below come from one sample, sequenced in a study of blood T cell repertoires in COVID-19. The method was immunoSEQ multiplex PCR; TCRdb's version includes in-frame clones alone and lacks a portion of them. The sample carries 230,000 or so clones, about 86% recorded once. Sequences were obtained from PBMCs or T cells enriched from blood (not recorded which). These receptors came from a man aged 45 to 65 who had recovered from COVID-19.

The J gene is TRBJ1-6, the V gene TRBV5-4; 9 bases fit TRBD1. The CDR3 spans 16 residues. In germline, CDR1 is SGHNT, CDR2 YYREEE (reference sequence). J lost 10 bases, V lost 3 bases, and 11 bases had no gene match. The CDR3: CASSSHGGTGPSPLHF. The CDR3 nucleotides read TGTGCCAGCAGCTCCCATGGGGGGACAGGGCCCTCACCCCTCCACTTT. Filled out from reference TRBV5-4 and TRBJ1-6, the complete variable domain reads ETGVTQSPTHLIKTRGQQVTLRCSSQSGHNTVSWYQQALGQGPQFIFQYYREEENGRGNFPPRFSGLQFPNYSSELNVNALELDDSALYLCASSSHGGTGPSPLHFGNGTRLTVT.

CDR3 DNA: TGTGCCAGCAGTTACTTTGGCGGTCCCTCTGGGGCCAACGTCCTGACTTTC. Translated: CASSYFGGPSGANVLTF. V usage is TRBV6-2 or TRBV6-3 and J usage is TRBJ2-6; D call uncertain. Germline values: CDR1 MNHEY, CDR2 SVGEGT. Trimming took off 1 base at V and 0 bases at J, with 10 bases between the two ends. The length of the CDR3 is 17 residues.

As for this clone: The same CDR3 arises from other DNA sequences in this sample as well. The rearrangement joins TRBV19 to TRBJ2-1; no firm D call. Germline V gives CDR1 LNHDA, CDR2 SQIVND (reference sequence). This CDR3 contains 14 residues. Trimming removed 6 bases at V and 0 bases at J, with 9 bases between. In nucleotides, the CDR3 is TGTGCCAGTAGGAGAGAGAGCTCCTACAATGAGCAGTTCTTC. Its protein product is CASRRESSYNEQFF.

This clone is a singleton in its sample. V is TRBV27 and J is TRBJ1-2; 7 positions match TRBD1. CDR1 is MNHEY, CDR2 SMNVEV, per germline (reference sequence). The CDR3 totals 16 residues. V lost 4 bases, J lost 4 bases, and 12 bases stayed unmatched. CDR3 DNA sequence: TGTGCCAGCAGTTCCTCTGCCGGGACAGCACTCTATGGCTACACCTTC. The encoded protein is CASSSSAGTALYGYTF.

This chain connects TRBV5-1 to TRBJ2-5; TRBD1 matches 9 bases. V shed 3 bases, J shed 1 base, and the junction held 4 bases outside the gene matches. This CDR3 has 15 amino acids. Germline loops: CDR1 SGHRS, CDR2 YFSETQ. The CDR3 nucleotides are TGCGCCAGCAGCTGGGACAGGGTTTTCCAAGAGACCCAGTACTTC. This codes for CASSWDRVFQETQYF.

This clone was counted a few times. The rearrangement uses TRBV5-1 and TRBJ1-2, with 7 bases fitting TRBD1. Looked up from germline, CDR1 is SGHRS and CDR2 is YFSETQ. V lost 9 bases, J lost 7 bases, and 15 bases stayed unmatched. This CDR3 has 14 residues. This CDR3 is CATSPGQIRGGYTF. Written as DNA, the CDR3 is TGCGCCACCTCACCGGGACAGATCCGGGGTGGCTACACCTTC.

The rearrangement links TRBV7-6 to TRBJ2-5, with 11 bases lining up with TRBD1. The CDR3 runs 14 residues. Trimming took 1 base from V and 7 from J; bases not matched to a gene: 2. Per the germline V gene, CDR1 is SGHVS and CDR2 is FNYEAQ. The CDR3 coding sequence is TGTGCCAGCAGCTTAGGGGACAGGGGGGGGACCCAGTACTTC. As protein: CASSLGDRGGTQYF.

The chain recombines TRBV7-9 with TRBJ2-3; 7 positions agree with TRBD1. V gave up 4 bases and J gave up 9 bases; unmatched junction bases: 10. The germline V gene has CDR1 SEHNR and CDR2 FQNEAQ (reference sequence). The CDR3 runs 14 residues. CDR3 nucleotides: TGTGCCAGCAGCTCGACGGGACAGACGTGGACGCAGTATTTT. Amino acids: CASSSTGQTWTQYF.

The chain has TRBV27 and TRBJ2-5, with D perhaps TRBD2 (6 bases). Germline V gene sequence: CDR1 MNHEY, CDR2 SMNVEV (reference sequence). Trimming took 5 bases from V and 5 from J, leaving 9 bases between them. This CDR3 is 12 amino acids long. Here the CDR3 DNA reads TGTGCCAGCAGTCCGGGACTGGAGACCCAGTACTTC. Translation gives CASSPGLETQYF.

The CDR3 protein is CASSVRGLGETQYF. The CDR3 coding sequence is TGTGCCAGCAGTGTCAGGGGCTTGGGGGAGACCCAGTACTTC. This chain connects TRBV7-9 to TRBJ2-5, with TRBD1 as a possible D gene (6 bases). Trimming shortened V by 6 bases and J by 5 bases, and 16 bases separated the two germline ends. The CDR3 spans 14 residues. The germline CDR1 and CDR2 sequences are SEHNR and FQNEAQ (reference sequence).

The V call is TRBV27, the J call TRBJ1-1, with 8 bases fitting TRBD1. Losses at the gene ends were 5 bases for V and 4 bases for J; bases not matched to a gene: 6. The CDR3 consists of 14 residues. Germline V lookup: CDR1 MNHEY, CDR2 SMNVEV (reference sequence). The CDR3 coding sequence is TGTGCCAGCAGTCAACAGGGGGTCATCACTGAAGCTTTCTTT. This sequence encodes CASSQQGVITEAFF.

This chain links TRBV7-9 with TRBJ2-7, with 12 bases matching TRBD2. V lost 1 base, J lost 3 bases, and 4 bases stayed unmatched. Germline CDR1 and CDR2: SEHNR and FQNEAQ (reference sequence). This CDR3 contains 16 residues. CDR3 nucleotides: TGTGCCAGCAGCTTAGAACTAGCGGGAGGCATCTACGAGCAGTACTTC. Protein: CASSLELAGGIYEQYF.

In DNA form, the CDR3 reads TGTGCCATCAGTGAGCCCGGACAGGGGGCGGGACAGCCCCAGCATTTT. This sequence encodes CAISEPGQGAGQPQHF. V gene TRBV10-3 combines with J gene TRBJ1-5, with 11 bases that match TRBD1. This CDR3 has 16 residues. The V and J ends lost 2 bases and 7 bases, in that order; junction bases with no gene match: 7. The germline CDR1 and CDR2 sequences are ENHRY and SYGVKD.